These 7 T cell receptor beta chains came from one sample sequenced in a study of patients and donors after allogeneic stem cell transplantation. TCRdb redid the calling of the RT-PCR reads with MiXCR, one entry per CDR3 protein. The sample contains approximately 150,000 distinct CDR3 sequences, 30% to 45% of which appear only once. The sequenced sample consisted of blood, either unsorted or a sorted T cell fraction (not recorded which). Receptor source: a human donor who was either an allogeneic HSCT recipient or a stem cell or donor lymphocyte infusion donor (not recorded which). It is not recorded whose cells these are; they may come from a transplant donor.

CDR3 sequence (DNA): TGCAGTGCTGAGGGACTAGCGGACTACGAGCAGTACTTC. It specifies CSAEGLADYEQYF. The rearrangement links TRBV20-1 to TRBJ2-7; 11 nucleotides align to TRBD2. With 5 bases clipped from V and 3 bases from J, the junction kept 3 bases outside the gene matches. CDR3 size: 13 residues. Germline V lookup: CDR1 DFQATT, CDR2 SNEGSKA (reference sequence).

This clonotype was counted many times. The J gene is TRBJ1-5, the V gene TRBV12-3 or TRBV12-4; no reliable D call. The V end was cut by 0 bases, the J end by 2 bases, with 8 bases between. This CDR3 is 15 amino acids long. CDR3 protein: CASSLATPGNQPQHF. DNA of the CDR3: TGTGCCAGCAGTTTAGCGACGCCAGGCAATCAGCCCCAGCATTTT.

The V call is TRBV11-2, the J call TRBJ1-3, with D perhaps matching TRBD1 (5 bases). Deletions cut 3 bases from V and 0 bases from J, with 18 bases between. The CDR3 spans 18 residues. Germline assignment: CDR1 SGHAT and CDR2 FQNNGV. The CDR3 is CASSLHPGTINSGNTIYF. CDR3 coding DNA: TGTGCCAGCAGCTTGCACCCCGGGACGATTAACTCTGGAAACACCATATATTTT.

The rearrangement uses TRBV9 and TRBJ1-2, with 7 nucleotides matching TRBD1. V lost 3 bases to trimming and J lost 4 bases; unmatched junction nucleotides: 6. This CDR3 spans 14 amino acids. From germline, CDR1 is SGDLS and CDR2 YYNGEE. CDR3 in DNA: TGTGCCAGCAGCGACACAGGGGTTGGCTATGGCTACACCTTC. Its protein product is CASSDTGVGYGYTF.

This clonotype was seen more than once but under ten times. The chain has TRBV5-1 and TRBJ2-7, with D unresolved. CDR3 length: 12 amino acids. Trimming removed 2 bases from V and 3 bases from J, with 6 bases in between. Per the germline V gene, CDR1 is SGHRS and CDR2 is YFSETQ. CDR3 DNA sequence: TGCGCCAGCAGCTTTGAAGTCTACGAGCAGTACGTC. Protein product: CASSFEVYEQYV.

This clonotype was seen a handful of times. This chain connects TRBV20-1 to TRBJ1-3, with 11 bases fitting TRBD1. The CDR3 covers 14 residues. Germline trimming cut 6 bases from V and 3 bases from J; bases unmatched to any gene: 4. Germline CDR1 and CDR2: DFQATT and SNEGSKA (reference sequence). The CDR3 sequence is CSARTGGYGNTIYF. The CDR3 coding sequence is TGCAGTGCGCGGACAGGGGGCTATGGAAACACCATATATTTT.

The rearrangement joins TRBV5-1 to TRBJ2-3, with TRBD1 matching over 7 bases. Germline V lookup: CDR1 SGHRS, CDR2 YFSETQ. Trimming removed 6 bases from V and 0 bases from J; junction bases left unmatched: 4. This CDR3 has 14 amino acids. CDR3 sequence reads: CASKPDRSTDTQYF. CDR3 bases: TGCGCCAGCAAACCGGACAGGAGCACAGATACGCAGTATTTT. Filled out from reference TRBV5-1 and TRBJ2-3, the complete variable domain reads KAGVTQTPRYLIKTRGQQVTLSCSPISGHRSVSWYQQTPGQGLQFLFEYFSETQRNKGNFPGRFSGRQFSNSRSEMNVSTLELGDSALYLCASKPDRSTDTQYFGPGTRLTVL.